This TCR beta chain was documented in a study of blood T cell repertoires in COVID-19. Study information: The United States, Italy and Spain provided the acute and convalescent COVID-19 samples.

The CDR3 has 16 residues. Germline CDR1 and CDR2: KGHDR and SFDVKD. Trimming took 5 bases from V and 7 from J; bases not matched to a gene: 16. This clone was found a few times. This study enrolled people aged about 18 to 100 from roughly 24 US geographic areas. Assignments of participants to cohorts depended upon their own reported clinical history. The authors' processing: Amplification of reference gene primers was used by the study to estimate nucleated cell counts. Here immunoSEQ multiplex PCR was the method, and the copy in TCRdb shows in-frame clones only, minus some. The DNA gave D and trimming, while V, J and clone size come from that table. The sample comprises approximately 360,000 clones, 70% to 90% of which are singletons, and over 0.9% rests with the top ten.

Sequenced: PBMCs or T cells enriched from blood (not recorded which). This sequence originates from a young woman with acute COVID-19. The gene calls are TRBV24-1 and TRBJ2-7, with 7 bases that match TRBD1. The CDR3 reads CATSGPTGLNHWEQYF. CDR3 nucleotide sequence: TGTGCCACCAGTGGGCCGACAGGGTTAAATCATTGGGAGCAGTACTTC.